One and the same sample provided the 17 T cell receptor beta chains below, sequenced in a study of blood T cell repertoires in COVID-19 (dated by TCRdb to 2018 to 2021). Library preparation employed the immunoSEQ multiplex PCR assay. Imported from immuneACCESS, the table was reduced by TCRdb to in-frame sequences with V and J called. These copies leave out some clones; in studies compared against another copy, an unresolved V gene accounts for under half, and the cause of the remainder is not known. Recorded for this sample are roughly 180,000 clones; 86% of them occurred a single time. The biggest ten clones account for around 21% of the sample. The sequenced sample consisted of peripheral blood. These TCRs come from a man between 65 and 85 years old with active or convalescent COVID-19.

This rearrangement joins TRBV11-2 to TRBJ1-1; no clear D. Deletions cut 0 bases from V and 7 bases from J, with 9 bases between. The CDR3 loop spans 13 amino acids. The germline V gene encodes CDR1 SGHAT and CDR2 FQNNGV. CDR3 DNA: TGTGCCAGCAGCTTAGATCGGAGAATTGAAGCTTTCTTT. It specifies CASSLDRRIEAFF.

This chain links TRBV5-4 with TRBJ2-3; no definite D call. Trimming shortened V by 0 bases and J by 2 bases, and 7 bases separated the two germline ends. This CDR3 contains 14 residues. Germline V CDR1 and CDR2: SGHNT, YYREEE (reference sequence). The CDR3 DNA follows: TGTGCCAGCAGCTTGGCCGGAGCCACAGATACGCAGTATTTT. Translating gives CASSLAGATDTQYF.

The rearrangement links TRBV5-4 to TRBJ2-2; a possible D gene is TRBD1 (6 bases). This CDR3 contains 17 residues. CDR1 and CDR2 from the germline V gene are SGHNT and YYREEE (reference sequence). V lost 5 bases and J 1 base, leaving 18 bases between the germline ends. As DNA, the CDR3 is TGTGCCAGCAGTTCTGGATCCGGGACAAGGAACACCGGGGAGCTGTTTTTT. It specifies CASSSGSGTRNTGELFF.

The rearrangement joins TRBV7-9 to TRBJ1-1; weak D call: TRBD1 (5 bases). The CDR3 covers 15 residues. Trimming took 5 bases from V and 4 from J, leaving 17 bases between them. Germline CDR1 and CDR2: SEHNR and FQNEAQ (reference sequence). Here the CDR3 DNA reads TGTGCCAGCAGCCCACGGGCGGCGGGGACCACTGAAGCTTTCTTT. The encoded protein is CASSPRAAGTTEAFF.

The rearrangement uses TRBV24-1 and TRBJ1-2; TRBD1 matches 7 bases. This CDR3 comprises 13 residues. From germline, CDR1 is KGHDR and CDR2 SFDVKD. V was clipped by 4 bases and J by 8 bases; unmatched bases: 6. The CDR3 sequence is CATSETTGLGYTF. The CDR3 DNA reads TGTGCCACCAGTGAAACGACAGGGCTCGGCTACACCTTC.

Notes on this clone: Relative to the germline gene, one junction end is altered; a read error may explain this. The V call is TRBV7-7, the J call TRBJ2-1, with D perhaps TRBD2 (5 bases). This CDR3 contains 15 residues. CDR1 is SSHAT and CDR2 is FNYEAQ in the germline V gene (reference sequence). The CDR3 coding sequence is TGTGCTAGCAGCACATTGGGAGCTTCCTACAATGAGCAGTTCTTC. Its translation: CASSTLGASYNEQFF. Full variable domain (missing parts from reference TRBV7-7 and TRBJ2-1): GAGVSQSPRYKVTKRGQDVTLRCDPISSHATLYWYQQALGQGPEFLTYFNYEAQPDKSGLPSDRFSAERPEGSISTLTIQRTEQRDSAMYRCASSTLGASYNEQFFGPGTRLTVL.

The chain joins TRBV4-3 to TRBJ1-2; no reliable D call. V was shortened by 1 base and J by 2 bases, with 11 bases between the two germline ends. CDR3 length: 15 amino acids. Germline CDR1 reads LGHNA; CDR2 reads YSLEER. The CDR3 spells CASSQAGSLNYGYTF. The CDR3 DNA reads as TGCGCCAGCAGCCAAGCTGGCTCCTTGAACTATGGCTACACCTTC.

This clone was seen only once. V is TRBV24-1 and J is TRBJ2-7, with 8 bases aligning to TRBD1. Germline CDR1 is KGHDR and CDR2 is SFDVKD. With 3 bases clipped from V and 3 bases from J, the junction kept 6 bases outside the gene matches. The CDR3 runs 15 residues. CDR3 loop: CATSDPRGTGYEQYF. Here the CDR3 DNA reads TGTGCCACCAGTGATCCGAGGGGGACAGGCTACGAGCAGTACTTC.

The J gene is TRBJ2-1, the V gene TRBV27; D uncertain. Looked up from germline, CDR1 is MNHEY and CDR2 is SMNVEV (reference sequence). This CDR3 spans 11 amino acids. V was clipped by 3 bases and J by 8 bases, with 5 bases between them. CDR3 loop: CASSFFDEQFF. CDR3 DNA sequence: TGTGCCAGCAGTTTTTTCGATGAGCAGTTCTTC.

V gene TRBV11-2 combines with J gene TRBJ2-2; 10 positions agree with TRBD2. Germline CDR1 reads SGHAT; CDR2 reads FQNNGV. CDR3 length: 18 residues. V lost 5 bases and J lost 5; bases outside the gene matches: 14. CDR3 coding DNA: TGTGCCAGCAGCCGGGGGAAGCGGGAGGGCCCGGATACCGGGGAGCTGTTTTTT. Protein sequence: CASSRGKREGPDTGELFF.

J is TRBJ2-5 and V is TRBV3-1 (or the pseudogene TRBV3-2); no firm D call. Per the germline V gene, CDR1 is LGHDT and CDR2 is YNNKEL (reference sequence). Trimming removed 5 bases from V and 7 bases from J, with 11 bases in between. This CDR3 has 12 amino acids. The chain's CDR3 is CASSKTAGTQYF. CDR3 nucleotides: TGTGCCAGCAGCAAAACCGCAGGGACCCAGTACTTC.

The V and J genes are TRBV9 and TRBJ2-7, with 15 bases fitting TRBD2. Per the germline V gene, CDR1 is SGDLS and CDR2 is YYNGEE. The V and J ends lost 3 bases and 2 bases, in that order; junction bases with no gene match: 6. The CDR3 covers 17 residues. The DNA for the CDR3 is TGTGCCAGCAGCGGGACTAGCGGGAGGGTCTCCCCCTACGAGCAGTACTTC. It specifies CASSGTSGRVSPYEQYF.

This clone is a singleton in its sample. This chain links TRBV4-1 with TRBJ2-7; 7 bases are a match to TRBD2. In germline, CDR1 is MGHRA, CDR2 YSYEKL. V was clipped by 6 bases and J by 4 bases; unmatched bases: 15. The CDR3 contains 16 residues. The CDR3 nucleotides are TGCGCCAGCAGTCCTCACCCGGGGGGTGAGGGGTACGAGCAGTACTTC. Protein sequence: CASSPHPGGEGYEQYF.

V is TRBV18 and J is TRBJ1-3; D uncertain. Germline lookup yields CDR1 KGHSH and CDR2 LQKENI. The V gene lost 6 bases and the J gene lost 4 bases, with 13 bases spanning the gap. This CDR3 has 14 amino acids. CDR3 amino acids: CASSPSGGGNTIYF. In DNA, the CDR3 is TGTGCCAGCTCCCCCAGCGGAGGAGGAAACACCATATATTTT. Based on the CDR3 plus reference TRBV18 and TRBJ1-3, the full variable domain is NAGVMQNPRHLVRRRGQEARLRCSPMKGHSHVYWYRQLPEEGLKFMVYLQKENIIDESGMPKERFSAEFPKEGPSILRIQQVVRGDSAAYFCASSPSGGGNTIYFGEGSWLTVV.

The V call is TRBV7-9, the J call TRBJ1-4; TRBD1 aligns across 8 bases. Germline assignment: CDR1 SEHNR and CDR2 FQNEAQ (reference sequence). The V gene end was trimmed by 6 bases and the J gene end by 8 bases; junction bases not matched to a gene: 8. This CDR3 region has 14 residues. The CDR3 region has the DNA TGTGCCAGCAGTTCCAGGGGGCTGGACGAAAAACTGTTTTTT. This sequence encodes CASSSRGLDEKLFF.

This clone was seen once. The chain carries TRBV27 and TRBJ2-2; TRBD2 aligns across 15 bases. Germline V CDR1 and CDR2: MNHEY, SMNVEV (reference sequence). The trim removed 4 bases at V and 0 bases at J, leaving 9 bases unmatched. The CDR3 extends over 20 amino acids. The CDR3 reads CASSSRPGLAGGPNTGELFF. CDR3 bases: TGTGCCAGCAGTTCTCGTCCGGGACTAGCGGGGGGCCCGAACACCGGGGAGCTGTTTTTT.

The chain uses TRBV28 and TRBJ1-5; maybe TRBD1 (6 bases). The CDR3 consists of 14 residues. Trimming left V 2 bases short and J 5 bases short, with 10 bases between. Per the germline V gene, CDR1 is MDHEN and CDR2 is SYDVKM. The DNA for the CDR3 is TGTGCCAGCAGTTTAGGGACACGAGATCAGCCCCAGCATTTT. Its protein is CASSLGTRDQPQHF.